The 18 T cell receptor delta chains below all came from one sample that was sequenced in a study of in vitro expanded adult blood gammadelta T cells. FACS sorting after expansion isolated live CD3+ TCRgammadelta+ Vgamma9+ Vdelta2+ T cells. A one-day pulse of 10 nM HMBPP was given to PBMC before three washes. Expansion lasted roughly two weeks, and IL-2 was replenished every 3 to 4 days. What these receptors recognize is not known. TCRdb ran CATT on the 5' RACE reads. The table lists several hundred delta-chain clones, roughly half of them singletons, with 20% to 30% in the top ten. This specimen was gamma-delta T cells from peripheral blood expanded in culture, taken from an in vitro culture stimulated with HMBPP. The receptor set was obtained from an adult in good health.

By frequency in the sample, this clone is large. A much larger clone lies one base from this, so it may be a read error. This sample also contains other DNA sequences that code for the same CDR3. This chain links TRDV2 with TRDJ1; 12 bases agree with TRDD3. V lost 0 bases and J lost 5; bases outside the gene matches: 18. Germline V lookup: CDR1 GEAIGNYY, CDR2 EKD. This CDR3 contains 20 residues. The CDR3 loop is CACDTVWTATGGYRTDKLIF. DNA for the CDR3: TGTGCCTGTGACACCGTGTGGACTGCAACTGGGGGATACCGAACTGATAAACTCATCTTT.

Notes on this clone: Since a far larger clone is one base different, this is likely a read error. CDR3 sequence (DNA): TGTGCCTGTGACACCTTAAGTACTGGGGGATACGTGGACGTCCCCGGGAGGGATAAACTCATCTTT. Its protein is CACDTLSTGGYVDVPGRDKLIF. This chain uses TRDV2 with TRDJ1; 13 bases are a match to TRDD3. The CDR3 spans 22 residues. Trimming at V came to 0 bases and at J to 5 bases, leaving 23 bases not matched to a gene. Germline V CDR1 and CDR2: GEAIGNYY, EKD.

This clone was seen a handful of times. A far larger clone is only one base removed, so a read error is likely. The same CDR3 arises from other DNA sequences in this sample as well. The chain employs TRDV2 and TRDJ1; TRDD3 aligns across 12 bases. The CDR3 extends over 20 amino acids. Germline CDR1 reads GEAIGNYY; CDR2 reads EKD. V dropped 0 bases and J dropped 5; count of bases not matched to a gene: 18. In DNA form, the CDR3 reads TGTGCCTGTGACACCGTGTGGACTGCAACTGGGGGATACCGAACAGATAAACTCATCTTT. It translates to CACDTVWTATGGYRTDKLIF.

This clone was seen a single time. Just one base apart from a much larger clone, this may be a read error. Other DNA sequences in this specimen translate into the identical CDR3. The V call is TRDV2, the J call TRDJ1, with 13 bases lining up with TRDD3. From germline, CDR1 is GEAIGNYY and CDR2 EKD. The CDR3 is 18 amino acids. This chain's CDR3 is CACDSLLGDTGYTDKLIF. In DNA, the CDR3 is TGTGCCTGTGACTCGCTACTGGGGGATACGGGGTACACTGATAAACTCATCTTT.

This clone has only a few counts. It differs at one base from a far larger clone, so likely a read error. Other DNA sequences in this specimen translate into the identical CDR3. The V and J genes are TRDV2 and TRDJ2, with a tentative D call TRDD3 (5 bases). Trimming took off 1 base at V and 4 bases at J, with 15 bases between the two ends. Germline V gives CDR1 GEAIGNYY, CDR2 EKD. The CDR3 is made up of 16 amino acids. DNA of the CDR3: TGTGCCTGTGACACTCTGGGAGATACTTCGACAGCACAACTCTTCTTT. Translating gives CACDTLGDTSTAQLFF.

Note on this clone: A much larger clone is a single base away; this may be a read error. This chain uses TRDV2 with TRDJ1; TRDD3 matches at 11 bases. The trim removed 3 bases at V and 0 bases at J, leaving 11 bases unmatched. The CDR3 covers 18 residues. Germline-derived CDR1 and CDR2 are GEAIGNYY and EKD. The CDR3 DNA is TGTGCCTGTGACTCGCTACTGGGGGATATGGGGTACACCGATAAACTCATCTTT. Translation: CACDSLLGDMGYTDKLIF.

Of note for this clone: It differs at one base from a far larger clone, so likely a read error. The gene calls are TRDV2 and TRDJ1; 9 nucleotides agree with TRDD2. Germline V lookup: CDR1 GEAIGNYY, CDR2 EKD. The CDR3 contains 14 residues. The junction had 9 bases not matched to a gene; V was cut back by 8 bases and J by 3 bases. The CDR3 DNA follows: TGTGCCTTCGAGTCCCTTCCTACCTCCGATAAACTCATCTTT. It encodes CAFESLPTSDKLIF.

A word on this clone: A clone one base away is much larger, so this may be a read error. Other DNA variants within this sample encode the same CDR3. The CDR3 nucleotides are TGTGCCTGTGACACCGTTCACTGGGGGATAGGCAGCTCCTGGGACACACGACAGATGTTTTTC. This gives the protein CACDTVHWGIGSSWDTRQMFF. V gene TRDV2 combines with J gene TRDJ3; 11 positions match TRDD3. The germline gives CDR1 GEAIGNYY, CDR2 EKD. CDR3 length: 21 amino acids.

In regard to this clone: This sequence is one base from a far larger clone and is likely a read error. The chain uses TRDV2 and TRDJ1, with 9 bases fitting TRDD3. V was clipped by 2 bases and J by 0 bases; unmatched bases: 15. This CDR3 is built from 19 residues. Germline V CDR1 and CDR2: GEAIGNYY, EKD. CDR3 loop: CACDKVMGDMRGYTDKLIF. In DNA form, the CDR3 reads TGTGCCTGTGACAAGGTAATGGGGGATATGCGGGGATACACCGATAAACTCATCTTT.

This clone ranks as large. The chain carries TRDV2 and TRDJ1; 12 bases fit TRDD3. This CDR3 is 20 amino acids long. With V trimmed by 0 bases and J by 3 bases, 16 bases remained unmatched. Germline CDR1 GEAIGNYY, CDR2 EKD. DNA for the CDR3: TGTGCCTGTGACACCGGTGGGCTGGGGGATACGCACCCTATGGCCGATAAACTCATCTTT. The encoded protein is CACDTGGLGDTHPMADKLIF.

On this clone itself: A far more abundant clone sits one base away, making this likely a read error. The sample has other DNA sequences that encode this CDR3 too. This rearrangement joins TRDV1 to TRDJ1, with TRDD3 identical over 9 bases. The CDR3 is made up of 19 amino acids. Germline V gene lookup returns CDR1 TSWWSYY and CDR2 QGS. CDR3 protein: CSATDWGTQPTRYTDKLIF. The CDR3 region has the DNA TGCTCCGCGACGGACTGGGGGACCCAGCCCACAAGGTACACCGATAAACTCATCTTT.

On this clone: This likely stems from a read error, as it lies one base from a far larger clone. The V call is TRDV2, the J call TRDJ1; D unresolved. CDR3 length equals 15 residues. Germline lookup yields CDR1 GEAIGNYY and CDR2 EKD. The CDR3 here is CACDSISWPTDRLIF. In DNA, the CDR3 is TGTGCCTGTGACTCGATAAGCTGGCCCACCGATAGACTCATCTTT.

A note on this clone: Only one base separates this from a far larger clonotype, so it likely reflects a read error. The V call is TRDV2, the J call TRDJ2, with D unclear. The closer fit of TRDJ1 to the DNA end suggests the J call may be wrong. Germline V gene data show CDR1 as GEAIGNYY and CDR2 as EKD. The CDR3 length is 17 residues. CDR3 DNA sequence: TGTGCCTGTGACGGAGTGGCGGGACCCGATTACACTGATAAACTCATCTTT. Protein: CACDGVAGPDYTDKLIF.

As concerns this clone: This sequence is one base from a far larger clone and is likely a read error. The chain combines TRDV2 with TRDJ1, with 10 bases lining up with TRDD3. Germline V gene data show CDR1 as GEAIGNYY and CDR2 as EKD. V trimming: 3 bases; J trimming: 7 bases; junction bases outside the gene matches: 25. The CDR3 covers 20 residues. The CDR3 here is CACDGLSDGRGIRGPGKLIF. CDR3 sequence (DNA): TGTGCCTGTGACGGGCTTTCTGATGGACGGGGGATACGAGGTCCCGGTAAACTCATCTTT.

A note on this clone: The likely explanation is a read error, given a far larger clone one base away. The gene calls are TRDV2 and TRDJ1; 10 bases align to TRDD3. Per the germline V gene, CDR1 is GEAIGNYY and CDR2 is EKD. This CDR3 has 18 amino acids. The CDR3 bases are TGTGCCTATGACACCGTAGGCGGGGGATACGCAGACACCGATAAACTCATCTTT. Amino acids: CAYDTVGGGYADTDKLIF.

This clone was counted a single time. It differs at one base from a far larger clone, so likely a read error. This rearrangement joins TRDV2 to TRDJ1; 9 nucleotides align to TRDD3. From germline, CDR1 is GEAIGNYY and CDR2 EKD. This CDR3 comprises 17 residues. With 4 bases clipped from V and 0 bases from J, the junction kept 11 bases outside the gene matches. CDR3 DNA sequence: TGTGCCTGTGAATCCATACTGGGGGAGCCGTACACCGATAAACTCATCTTT. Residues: CACESILGEPYTDKLIF.

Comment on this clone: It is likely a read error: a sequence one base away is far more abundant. The CDR3 DNA sequence: TGTGCCTGTGACACCGTCTGGTGGATACGCGCGCGGGGGGACACCGATAAACTCATCTTT. Residues: CACDTVWWIRARGDTDKLIF. The chain recombines TRDV2 with TRDJ1; the match to TRDD3 covers 7 bases. The CDR3 consists of 20 residues. The V segment lost 0 bases and the J segment 0 bases; nucleotides outside the gene matches: 18. Germline CDR1 is GEAIGNYY and CDR2 is EKD.

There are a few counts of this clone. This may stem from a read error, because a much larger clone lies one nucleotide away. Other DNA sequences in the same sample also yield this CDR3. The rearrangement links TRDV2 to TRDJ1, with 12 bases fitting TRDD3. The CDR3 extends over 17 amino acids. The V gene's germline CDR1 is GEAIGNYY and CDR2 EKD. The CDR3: CACDPLSTGGYTDKLIF. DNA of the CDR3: TGTGCCTGTGACCCACTTTCGACTGGGGGATACACTGATAAACTCATCTTT.